This TCR beta chain was sequenced during a study of cytomegalovirus exposure and HLA in healthy donors. Study-wide findings and caveats: Researchers reportedly found TCR beta sequences accurately predicted most subjects' HLA-A and HLA-B alleles. According to the study, around 160 TCR beta chains were cytomegalovirus-associated.

Vbeta (60) and Jbeta (13) primers were used in the PCR. The method was immunoSEQ multiplex PCR; TCRdb's version includes in-frame clones alone and lacks a portion of them. The sample lists 110,000 or so clones; 78% were seen once. As concerns this clone: Its antigen is still unknown.

Germline assignment: CDR1 SEHNR and CDR2 FQNEAQ (reference sequence). The germline V and J ends were trimmed by 9 bases and 5 bases, with 17 bases remaining between them. This CDR3 spans 14 amino acids. The chain couples TRBV7-9 to TRBJ1-3; D possibly corresponds to TRBD1 (5 bases). The TCR sequence derives from a man aged 25 to 45 in good health and CMV-seronegative. The sequenced sample was PBMCs. The CDR3 nucleotides are TGTGCCAGTATTGACGGGGGGATAAGAAACACCATATATTTT. Encoded protein: CASIDGGIRNTIYF. The variable domain in full, with the rest retrieved from reference TRBV7-9 and TRBJ1-3, is DTGVSQNPRHKITKRGQNVTFRCDPISEHNRLYWYRQTLGQGPEFLTYFQNEAQLEKSRLLSDRFSAERPKGSFSTLEIQRTEQGDSAMYLCASIDGGIRNTIYFGEGSWLTVV.